This T cell receptor (beta chain) was obtained from a study of T cells in women clearing cervical HPV infection. Overall study context: HLA type stays a possible confounder, typing being limited.

Cervical HPV DNA detected by MY09/MY11 PCR, typed by dot-blot. The table came from immunoSEQ multiplex PCR; TCRdb's copy has only in-frame clones and leaves some out. This table holds approximately 35,000 clones. Sequencing was carried out using blood buffy coat. This TCR derives from a woman aged 18 to 75 with a cervical HPV16 infection that either progressed to CIN3+ or cleared (not recorded which).

The covered CDR3 bases are TGTGCCAGCAAAGCGGGAGGGCCCTACGAG. Its protein product is CASKAGGPYE. The whole CDR3 protein reads CASKAGGPYEQYF. The rearrangement uses TRBV19 and TRBJ2-7, with 10 bases that match TRBD2. From the germline J gene comes the end of the CDR3, since the read stops 3 residues before it. V shed 9 bases, J shed 2 bases, and the junction held 4 bases outside the gene matches. The CDR3 is 13 amino acids. The V gene's germline CDR1 is LNHDA and CDR2 SQIVND (reference sequence).